These 4 T cell receptor beta chains came from one sample sequenced in a study of beta chain features in type 1 diabetes. The isolated RNA, all of it, was reverse transcribed, so expressed TCRB transcripts were what got sequenced. The method was immunoSEQ multiplex PCR; TCRdb's version includes in-frame clones alone and lacks a portion of them. The sample contains around 280,000 clones, 8% of which appear only once. Sequencing was carried out using central memory CD4+ T cells from blood. Every receptor here comes from a woman aged 18-29 years in good health.

This clone was detected only a few times. The rearrangement links TRBV7-9 to TRBJ2-7, with TRBD2 identical over 11 bases. Trimming at V came to 5 bases and at J to 3 bases, leaving 6 bases not matched to a gene. Germline V lookup: CDR1 SEHNR, CDR2 FQNEAQ (reference sequence). The CDR3 length is 15 residues. The CDR3 DNA reads as TGTGCCAGCAGCACCAAACTAGCGGGAGACTACGAGCAGTACTTC. This gives the protein CASSTKLAGDYEQYF.

The chain uses TRBV30 and TRBJ1-4; no definite D call. Trimming stripped 4 bases from V and 0 bases from J, with 9 bases between. The CDR3 extends over 14 amino acids. Germline assignment: CDR1 GTSNPN and CDR2 SVGIG (reference sequence). The CDR3 is CAWKGPSTNEKLFF. The CDR3 bases are TGTGCCTGGAAAGGGCCCTCAACTAATGAAAAACTGTTTTTT.

This clone was observed a few times. The rearrangement uses TRBV19 and TRBJ1-5; weak D call: TRBD1 (6 bases). There are 14 residues in the CDR3. Germline V gene lookup returns CDR1 LNHDA and CDR2 SQIVND (reference sequence). Trimming removed 6 bases at V and 1 base at J, with 10 bases between. In DNA, the CDR3 is TGTGCCAGTAGGATACAGGGAAGCAATCAGCCCCAGCATTTT. Translating gives CASRIQGSNQPQHF.

The chain links TRBV19 to TRBJ1-2; D remains unclear. The V and J ends lost 3 bases and 11 bases respectively, with 22 bases between them. The CDR3 sequence is 15 residues long. Germline CDR1 and CDR2: LNHDA and SQIVND (reference sequence). The chain's CDR3 is CASSMKIGNPAGYTF. The CDR3 region has the DNA TGTGCCAGTAGTATGAAGATAGGAAACCCCGCTGGGTACACCTTC.